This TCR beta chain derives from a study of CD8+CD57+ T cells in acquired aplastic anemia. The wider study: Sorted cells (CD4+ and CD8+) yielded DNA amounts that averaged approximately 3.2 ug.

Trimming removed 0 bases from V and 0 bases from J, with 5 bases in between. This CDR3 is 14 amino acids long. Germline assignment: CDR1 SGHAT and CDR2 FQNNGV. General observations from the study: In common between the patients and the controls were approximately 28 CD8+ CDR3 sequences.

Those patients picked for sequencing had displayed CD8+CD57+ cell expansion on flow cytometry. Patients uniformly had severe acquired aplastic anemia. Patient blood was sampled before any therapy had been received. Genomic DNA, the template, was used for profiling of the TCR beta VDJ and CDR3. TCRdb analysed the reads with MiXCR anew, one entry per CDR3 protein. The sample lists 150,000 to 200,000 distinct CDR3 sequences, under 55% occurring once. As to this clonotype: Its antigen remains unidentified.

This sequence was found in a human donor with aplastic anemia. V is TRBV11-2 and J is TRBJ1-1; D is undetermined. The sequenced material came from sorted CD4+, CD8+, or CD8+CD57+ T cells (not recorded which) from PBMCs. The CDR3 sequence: CASSLDSMNTEAFF. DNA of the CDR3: TGTGCCAGCAGCTTAGACAGCATGAACACTGAAGCTTTCTTT.